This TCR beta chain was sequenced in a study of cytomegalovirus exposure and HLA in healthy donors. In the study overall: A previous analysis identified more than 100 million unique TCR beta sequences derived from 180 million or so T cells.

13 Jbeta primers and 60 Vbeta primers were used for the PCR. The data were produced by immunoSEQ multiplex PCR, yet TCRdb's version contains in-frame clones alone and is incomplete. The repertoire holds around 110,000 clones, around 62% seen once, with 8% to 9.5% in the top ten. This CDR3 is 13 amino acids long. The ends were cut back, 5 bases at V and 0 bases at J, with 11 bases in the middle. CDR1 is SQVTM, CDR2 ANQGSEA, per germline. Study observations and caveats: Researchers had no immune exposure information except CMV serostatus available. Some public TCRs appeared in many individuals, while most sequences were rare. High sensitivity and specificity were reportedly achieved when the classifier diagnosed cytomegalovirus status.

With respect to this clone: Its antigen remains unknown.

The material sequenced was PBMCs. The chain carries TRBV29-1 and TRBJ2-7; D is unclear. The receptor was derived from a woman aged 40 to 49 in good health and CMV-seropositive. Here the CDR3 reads CSVHQASSYEQYF. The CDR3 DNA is TGCAGCGTTCATCAGGCGAGCTCCTACGAGCAGTACTTC.